Each of the 18 T cell receptor beta chains below was sequenced from the same sample in a study of blood T cells in healthy people across ages. Combining a sample-barcoded 5' primer with a J-beta primer mix, a second PCR ran for roughly 6 to 12 cycles. Each CDR3 protein gets one entry after TCRdb re-called the 5' RACE reads with MiXCR. The sample yields 1.4 million or so distinct CDR3 sequences, approximately 43% seen once. The sequencing input was blood. These receptors were collected from a woman between 18 and 30 years old in good health.

This clonotype was seen a few times. The chain uses TRBV10-3 and TRBJ2-3, with D possibly matching TRBD2 (6 bases). This CDR3 has 14 residues. V was cut by 5 bases and J by 2 bases, with 11 bases left in between. In germline, CDR1 is ENHRY, CDR2 SYGVKD. CDR3 DNA: TGTGCCATCAGTTATGGGGGGAACACAGATACGCAGTATTTT. It specifies CAISYGGNTDTQYF.

This clonotype was picked up one time. The chain uses TRBV20-1 and TRBJ2-7, with TRBD2 matching over 9 bases. Germline assignment: CDR1 DFQATT and CDR2 SNEGSKA (reference sequence). V shed 2 bases and J 7 bases; nucleotides not matched to a gene: 9. This CDR3 comprises 14 residues. The CDR3 loop reads CSARILAGYNEQYF. The CDR3, as DNA: TGCAGTGCTAGAATACTAGCGGGTTACAATGAGCAGTACTTC.

This clonotype was seen a few times. The CDR3 reads CASSLRGGGYEQFF. In nucleotides, the CDR3 is TGTGCCAGCAGCTTGCGGGGGGGCGGCTATGAGCAGTTCTTC. The J gene is TRBJ2-1, the V gene TRBV5-6, with TRBD2 matching 8 bases. The J segment lost 8 bases and the V segment lost 1 base, leaving 5 bases of the junction unmatched. Germline lookup yields CDR1 SGHDT and CDR2 YYEEEE. The CDR3 extends over 14 amino acids.

This chain uses TRBV20-1 with TRBJ1-1; D not certain. The CDR3 consists of 13 residues. Trimming removed 6 bases at V and 5 bases at J, with 16 bases between. Germline loops: CDR1 DFQATT, CDR2 SNEGSKA (reference sequence). The CDR3 DNA reads TGCAGTGCCCCCCGGGTGGGGAGGACTGAAGCTTTCTTT. Protein sequence: CSAPRVGRTEAFF.

The genes are TRBV27 and TRBJ2-7; 10 bases are a match to TRBD1. V was pared by 0 bases and J by 7 bases, with 9 bases of the junction left unmatched. Germline V gives CDR1 MNHEY, CDR2 SMNVEV (reference sequence). This CDR3 spans 16 amino acids. CDR3: CASSLSPDRGPGEQYF. The CDR3 DNA follows: TGTGCCAGCAGTTTATCCCCTGACAGGGGGCCCGGGGAGCAGTACTTC.

This clonotype was observed a few times. The chain couples TRBV29-1 to TRBJ2-1; TRBD2 matches at 10 bases. V gave up 5 bases and J gave up 1 base; unmatched junction bases: 2. Per germline, CDR1 SQVTM and CDR2 ANQGSEA. The CDR3 length is 14 residues. The CDR3 protein is CSVWTSGSYNEQFF. The DNA for the CDR3 is TGCAGCGTTTGGACTAGCGGATCCTACAATGAGCAGTTCTTC.

The rearrangement joins TRBV5-1 to TRBJ2-5; D unclear. The ends were cut back, 4 bases at V and 3 bases at J, with 16 bases in the middle. The CDR3 runs to 15 residues. CDR1 is SGHRS and CDR2 is YFSETQ in the germline V gene. CDR3 DNA sequence: TGCGCCAGCAGCCCCCTAGGATCCTCTGAAGAGACCCAGTACTTC. It translates to CASSPLGSSEETQYF. Together with reference TRBV5-1 and TRBJ2-5, the CDR3 gives the full variable domain: KAGVTQTPRYLIKTRGQQVTLSCSPISGHRSVSWYQQTPGQGLQFLFEYFSETQRNKGNFPGRFSGRQFSNSRSEMNVSTLELGDSALYLCASSPLGSSEETQYFGPGTRLLVL.

The gene calls are TRBV6-5 and TRBJ1-2; TRBD1 matches at 11 bases. The CDR3 is made up of 15 amino acids. The V segment lost 5 bases and the J segment 7 bases; nucleotides outside the gene matches: 9. The V gene's germline CDR1 is MNHEY and CDR2 SVGAGI. This chain's CDR3 is CASSKLGQGGGGYTF. CDR3 DNA: TGTGCCAGCAGTAAACTGGGACAGGGGGGCGGTGGCTACACCTTC.

V gene TRBV27 combines with J gene TRBJ2-4; D remains unclear. This CDR3 spans 14 amino acids. CDR1 is MNHEY, CDR2 SMNVEV, per germline (reference sequence). Trimming took off 5 bases at V and 0 bases at J, with 8 bases between the two ends. The CDR3 nucleotides read TGTGCCAGCAGTACACAGTTAGCCAAAAACATTCAGTACTTC. It yields the protein CASSTQLAKNIQYF.

This clonotype was observed a handful of times. This rearrangement joins TRBV4-3 to TRBJ2-7; 7 positions match TRBD1. The V gene end was trimmed by 0 bases and the J gene end by 8 bases; junction bases not matched to a gene: 7. The CDR3 contains 14 residues. Per germline, CDR1 LGHNA and CDR2 YSLEER. In DNA form, the CDR3 reads TGCGCCAGCAGCCAAGATAAGAGGGGGCAGAAGCAGTACTTC. Residues: CASSQDKRGQKQYF.

V usage is TRBV24-1 and J usage is TRBJ1-2, with TRBD1 identical over 7 bases. The ends lost 3 bases at V and 9 bases at J; junction bases unmatched: 3. The CDR3 length is 12 residues. Germline V gene lookup returns CDR1 KGHDR and CDR2 SFDVKD. The CDR3 region has the DNA TGTGCCACCAGTGATACCAGGGGGAGCTACACCTTC. It translates to CATSDTRGSYTF.

This clonotype was picked up one time. The chain employs TRBV6-1 and TRBJ1-2; 9 bases line up with TRBD1. CDR3 length equals 15 residues. V dropped 4 bases and J dropped 5; count of bases not matched to a gene: 8. CDR1 is MNHNS, CDR2 SASEGT, per germline. Written as DNA, the CDR3 is TGTGCCAGCAGTGGGGGGACAGGGATTTATTATGGCTACACCTTC. This sequence encodes CASSGGTGIYYGYTF.

This chain links TRBV12-3 or TRBV12-4 with TRBJ2-3, with D hard to call. Trimming took off 4 bases at V and 2 bases at J, with 10 bases between the two ends. The CDR3 is made up of 14 amino acids. CDR3 loop: CASSYGYITDTQYF. CDR3 DNA: TGTGCCAGCAGTTACGGGTATATCACAGATACGCAGTATTTT.

This clonotype has only a few counts. V gene TRBV12-3 or TRBV12-4 combines with J gene TRBJ1-5, with 9 bases aligning to TRBD1. V shed 2 bases and J 2 bases; nucleotides not matched to a gene: 7. This CDR3 has 17 residues. DNA for the CDR3: TGTGCCAGCAGTTTACCCCGGACAGGGGTGGGCAATCAGCCCCAGCATTTT. Translation gives CASSLPRTGVGNQPQHF.

This clonotype was observed a few times. The chain recombines TRBV7-9 with TRBJ1-2; 11 nucleotides agree with TRBD1. The ends lost 3 bases at V and 7 bases at J; junction bases unmatched: 7. Germline values: CDR1 SEHNR, CDR2 FQNEAQ (reference sequence). This CDR3 comprises 15 residues. CDR3 residues: CASSFRTGGLGGYTF. The CDR3 DNA sequence: TGTGCCAGCAGCTTTCGGACAGGGGGCCTTGGTGGCTACACCTTC.

The chain is built from TRBV7-9 and TRBJ2-5; D unresolved. CDR1 and CDR2 (germline): SEHNR, FQNEAQ (reference sequence). The V gene lost 5 bases and the J gene lost 4 bases, with 14 bases spanning the gap. The CDR3 extends over 14 amino acids. For the CDR3, the DNA is TGTGCCAGCAGCCCGCGGTCCCTCCCAGAGACCCAGTACTTC. This translates into CASSPRSLPETQYF.

Worth noting for this clonotype: At one end the junction does not follow the germline gene, possibly because of a read error. V gene TRBV7-7 combines with J gene TRBJ2-5, with D possibly matching TRBD1 (6 bases). Germline CDR1 SSHAT, CDR2 FNYEAQ (reference sequence). The CDR3 is made up of 18 amino acids. In DNA, the CDR3 is TGTGCTAGCAGCTTAGGTGGACAGTCCCATTCTAGCCGAGAGACCCAGTACTTC. It encodes CASSLGGQSHSSRETQYF.

This CDR3 is CAISVSGTGRNTEAFF. CDR3 nucleotides: TGTGCCATCAGTGTGTCTGGGACAGGGAGAAACACTGAAGCTTTCTTT. V is TRBV10-3 and J is TRBJ1-1; 9 nucleotides align to TRBD1. The V and J ends lost 4 bases and 2 bases, in that order; junction bases with no gene match: 8. Looked up from germline, CDR1 is ENHRY and CDR2 is SYGVKD. This CDR3 spans 16 amino acids.